A single TCR beta chain is shown here with its context. Germline V gene data show CDR1 as SGHTA and CDR2 as FQGNSA. Between the trimmed V and J ends, which lost 8 bases and 6 bases, there was a span of 11 bases. This CDR3 comprises 13 residues. These data belong to a study of brain T cells in children with intractable seizures. Measured with immunoSEQ multiplex PCR; TCRdb has only the in-frame clones, and not every one. Of about 340,000 clones listed, about 93% are singletons. Time point specified: blood from clinic visit 5 months post-surgery; TSC patient then seizure free. V and J are TRBV7-2 and TRBJ1-6, with D hard to call. The source was peripheral blood, collected 4 to 6 months after surgery. The source of this sequence is a boy less than two years old with tuberous sclerosis and intractable seizures. CDR3 bases: TGTGCCAGCGCGAACGGGTTTAATTCACCCCTCCACTTT. This sequence encodes CASANGFNSPLHF. Together with reference TRBV7-2 and TRBJ1-6, the CDR3 gives the full variable domain: GAGVSQSPSNKVTEKGKDVELRCDPISGHTALYWYRQSLGQGLEFLIYFQGNSAPDKSGLPSDRFSAERTGGSVSTLTIQRTQQEDSAVYLCASANGFNSPLHFGNGTRLTVT.